This T cell receptor beta chain originates from a study of cytomegalovirus exposure and HLA in healthy donors. At the level of the study: Most genotyped donors, around four fifths of about 430, had Caucasian-associated genetic ancestry.

Use of 60 Vbeta and 13 Jbeta primers characterized the PCR. Assay: immunoSEQ multiplex PCR; the TCRdb copy retains only in-frame clones and omits some. This repertoire shows 150,000 to 200,000 clones, about 71% found once; its top ten account for approximately 3%. From germline, CDR1 is MNHEY and CDR2 SVGAGI. V lost 6 bases and J lost 5; bases outside the gene matches: 7. The CDR3 consists of 15 residues. The material sequenced was PBMCs. V and J are TRBV6-5 and TRBJ2-2, with TRBD2 identical over 9 bases. This receptor was identified in a woman in her 30s in good health and CMV-seronegative. For the CDR3, the DNA is TGTGCCAGCAGACCTTTAGCGGGAGTAACCGGGGAGCTGTTTTTT. This codes for CASRPLAGVTGELFF.